This record looks at one TCR beta chain sequence and its context. Its specificity is not known. The data derive from a study of CXCR3-negative and CXCR3-positive naive CD8 T cells. Study conclusions and caveats: Much lower diversity was found in memory CD8+ cells, while both naive subsets had comparably high diversity. Hydrophobicity of TRB CDR3s was greater in CXCR3-positive naive cells than in CXCR3-negative naive cells. Most assays used freshly isolated PBMCs, as cryopreservation partially reduced CXCR3.

5' RACE with UMI labels generated the TRB cDNA libraries. For each CDR3 protein, TCRdb gives one entry from its re-call of the 5' RACE reads, without DNA. Here the sample table reports some 130,000 distinct CDR3 sequences. Those CD8+ T cells considered naive were CD45RO-CCR7+CD27+CD95-. The germline CDR1 and CDR2 sequences are SGHVS and FNYEAQ. CDR3 length: 18 residues. The chain carries TRBV7-6 and TRBJ2-1; TCRdb names TRBD1, which stays unverified in the absence of DNA. The sequence came from a human donor in good health. Some clones in this sample may be carry-over from other donors' samples. Sequencing was done on a sample of naive CXCR3- CD8+ T cells from blood. Stated subset: CD45RO-CCR7+CD27+CD95- naive CD8+ T cells lacking CXCR3 (TNR3-). CDR3 residues: CASSLDFGGLGSYNEQFF.